This T cell receptor (beta chain) emerged from a study of CD8 T cells in Susac syndrome. Overall study results and limits: The CD4+ T cell repertoires of Susac syndrome were found to show no clonal expansion.

Unmatched junction bases numbered 5, after V lost 4 bases and J lost 2 bases. The CDR3 spans 17 residues. Germline V gene lookup returns CDR1 MNHEY and CDR2 SVGEGT. On this clonotype: Its antigen is still unknown.

The RNA input was roughly 0.45 to 1 ug, and it was reverse transcribed with random hexamers. Amplification of TCR beta CDR3 used immunoSEQ multiplex PCR across 54 Vbeta and 13 Jbeta. Using its own MiXCR run on the immunoSEQ multiplex PCR reads, TCRdb lists one record per CDR3 protein. This table has 170,000 or so distinct CDR3 sequences, about 94% appearing once. The sample was CD4+ T cells from PBMCs. The clonotype comes from a human donor with Susac syndrome. The chain employs TRBV6-2 or TRBV6-3 and TRBJ2-3; TRBD2 agrees at 14 bases. CDR3 coding DNA: TGTGCCAGCAGTTTCCCGACTAGCGGGAGGGTCACAGATACGCAGTATTTT. Translation: CASSFPTSGRVTDTQYF.